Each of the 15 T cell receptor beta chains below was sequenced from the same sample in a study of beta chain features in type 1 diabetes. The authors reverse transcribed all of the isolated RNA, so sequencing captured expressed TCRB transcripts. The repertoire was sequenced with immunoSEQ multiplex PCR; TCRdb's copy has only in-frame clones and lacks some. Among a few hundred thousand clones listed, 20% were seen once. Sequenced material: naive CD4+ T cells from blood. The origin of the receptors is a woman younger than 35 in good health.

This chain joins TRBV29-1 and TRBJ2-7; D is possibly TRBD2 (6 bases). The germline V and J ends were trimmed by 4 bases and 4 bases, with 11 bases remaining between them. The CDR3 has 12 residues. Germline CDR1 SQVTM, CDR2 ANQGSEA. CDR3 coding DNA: TGCAGCGTTGGGCATAGCGGATACGAGCAGTACTTC. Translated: CSVGHSGYEQYF.

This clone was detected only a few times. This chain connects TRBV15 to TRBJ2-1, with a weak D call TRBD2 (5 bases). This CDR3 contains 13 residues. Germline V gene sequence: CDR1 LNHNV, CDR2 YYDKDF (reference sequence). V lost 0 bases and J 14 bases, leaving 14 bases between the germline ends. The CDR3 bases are TGTGCCACCAGCAGAGATCACGGGGAGATCGAGTTCTTC. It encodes CATSRDHGEIEFF.

The CDR3 DNA reads TGTGCCAGCAGGCCCACGGGTAACTATGGCTACACCTTC. It codes for CASRPTGNYGYTF. The chain carries TRBV6-5 and TRBJ1-2; D call uncertain. Germline CDR1 and CDR2: MNHEY and SVGAGI. Trimming left V 6 bases short and J 1 base short, with 9 bases between. CDR3 size: 13 residues.

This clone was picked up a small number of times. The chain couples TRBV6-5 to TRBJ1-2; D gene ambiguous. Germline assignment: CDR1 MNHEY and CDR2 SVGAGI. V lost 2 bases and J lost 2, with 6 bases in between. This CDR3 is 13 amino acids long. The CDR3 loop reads CASSYEKNYGYTF. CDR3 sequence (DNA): TGTGCCAGCAGTTACGAGAAAAACTATGGCTACACCTTC.

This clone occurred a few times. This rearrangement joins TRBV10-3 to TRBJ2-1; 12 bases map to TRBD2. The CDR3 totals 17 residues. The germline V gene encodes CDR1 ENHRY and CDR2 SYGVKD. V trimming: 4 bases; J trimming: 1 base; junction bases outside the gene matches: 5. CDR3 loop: CAISGRGLAGSYNEQFF. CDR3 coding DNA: TGTGCCATCAGTGGACGGGGACTAGCGGGTTCCTACAATGAGCAGTTCTTC.

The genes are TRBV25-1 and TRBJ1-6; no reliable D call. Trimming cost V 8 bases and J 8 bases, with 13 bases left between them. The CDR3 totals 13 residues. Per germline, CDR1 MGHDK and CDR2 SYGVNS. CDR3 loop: CASHSRDYSPLHF. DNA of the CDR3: TGTGCCAGCCATAGCCGGGATTATTCACCCCTCCACTTT.

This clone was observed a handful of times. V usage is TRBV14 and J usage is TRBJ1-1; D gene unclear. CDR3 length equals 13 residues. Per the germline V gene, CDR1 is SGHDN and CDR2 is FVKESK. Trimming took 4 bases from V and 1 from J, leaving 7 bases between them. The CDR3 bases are TGTGCCAGCAGCCTCGCCGGGAACACTGAAGCTTTCTTT. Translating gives CASSLAGNTEAFF.

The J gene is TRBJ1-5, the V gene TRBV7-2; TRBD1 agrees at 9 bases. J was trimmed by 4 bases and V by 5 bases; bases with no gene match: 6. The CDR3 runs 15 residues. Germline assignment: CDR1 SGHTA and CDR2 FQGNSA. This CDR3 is CASSRGQGINQPQHF. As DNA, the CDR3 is TGTGCCAGCAGCCGCGGACAGGGGATAAATCAGCCCCAGCATTTT.

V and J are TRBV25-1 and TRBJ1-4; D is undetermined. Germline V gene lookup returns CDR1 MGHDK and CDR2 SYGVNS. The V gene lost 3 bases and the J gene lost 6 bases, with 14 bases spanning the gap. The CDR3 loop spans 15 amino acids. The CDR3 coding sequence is TGTGCCAGCAGTGACCCACTAGGGAGACATGAAAAACTGTTTTTT. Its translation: CASSDPLGRHEKLFF.

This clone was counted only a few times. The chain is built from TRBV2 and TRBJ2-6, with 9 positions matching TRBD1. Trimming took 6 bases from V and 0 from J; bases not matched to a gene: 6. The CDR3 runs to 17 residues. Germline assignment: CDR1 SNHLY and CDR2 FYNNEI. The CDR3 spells CASSPGTGSSGANVLTF. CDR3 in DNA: TGTGCCAGCAGCCCCGGGACAGGGAGCTCTGGGGCCAACGTCCTGACTTTC.

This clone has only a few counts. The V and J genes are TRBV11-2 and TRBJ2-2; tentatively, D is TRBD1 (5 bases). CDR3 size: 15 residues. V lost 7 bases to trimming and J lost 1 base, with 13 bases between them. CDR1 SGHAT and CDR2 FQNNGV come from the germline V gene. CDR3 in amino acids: CASNQGLGNTGELFF. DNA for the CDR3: TGTGCCAGCAACCAGGGCCTGGGGAACACCGGGGAGCTGTTTTTT. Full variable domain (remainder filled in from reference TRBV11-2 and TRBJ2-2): EAGVAQSPRYKIIEKRQSVAFWCNPISGHATLYWYQQILGQGPKLLIQFQNNGVVDDSQLPKDRFSAERLKGVDSTLKIQPAKLEDSAVYLCASNQGLGNTGELFFGEGSRLTVL.

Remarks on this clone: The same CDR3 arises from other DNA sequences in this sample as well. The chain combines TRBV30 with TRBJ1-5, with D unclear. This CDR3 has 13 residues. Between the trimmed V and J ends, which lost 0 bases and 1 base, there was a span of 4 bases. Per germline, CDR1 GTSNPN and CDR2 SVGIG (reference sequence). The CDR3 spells CAWSVSSNQPQHF. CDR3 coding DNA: TGTGCCTGGAGTGTATCGAGCAATCAGCCCCAGCATTTT. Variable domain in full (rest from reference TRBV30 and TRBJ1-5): SQTIHQWPATLVQPVGSPLSLECTVEGTSNPNLYWYRQAAGRGLQLLFYSVGIGQISSEVPQNLSASRPQDRQFILSSKKLLLSDSGFYLCAWSVSSNQPQHFGDGTRLSIL.

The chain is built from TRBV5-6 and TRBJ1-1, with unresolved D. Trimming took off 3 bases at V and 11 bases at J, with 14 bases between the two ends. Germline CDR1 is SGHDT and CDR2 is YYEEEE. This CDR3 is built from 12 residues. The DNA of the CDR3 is TGTGCCAGCAGCTGGGGAGTCTCCGGGGCTTTCTTT. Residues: CASSWGVSGAFF.

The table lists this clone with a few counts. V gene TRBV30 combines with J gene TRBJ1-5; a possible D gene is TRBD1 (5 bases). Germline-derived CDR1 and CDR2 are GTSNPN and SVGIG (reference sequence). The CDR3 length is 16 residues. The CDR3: CALVGRTRVSKQPQHF. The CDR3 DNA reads TGTGCTTTGGTCGGCAGGACAAGGGTTTCCAAACAGCCCCAGCATTTT.

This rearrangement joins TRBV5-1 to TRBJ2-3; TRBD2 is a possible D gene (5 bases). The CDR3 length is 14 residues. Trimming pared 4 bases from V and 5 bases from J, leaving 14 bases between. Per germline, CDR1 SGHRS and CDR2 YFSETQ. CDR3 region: CASSPGENGDTQYF. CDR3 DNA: TGCGCCAGCAGCCCCGGGGAAAACGGAGATACGCAGTATTTT.